A selection of T cell receptor beta chains follows, all from one sample in a study of chronic HIV infection and antiretroviral therapy. TCRdb re-called the 5' RACE reads through MiXCR, storing one row per CDR3 protein. The table shows about 31,000 distinct CDR3 sequences, with around 8.6% occurring only once. Sample: peripheral blood. All receptors come from an adult who had HIV and had not received antiretroviral therapy, or was an uninfected healthy control (not recorded which). CDR3s leave out the opening cysteine and the closing phenylalanine or tryptophan. The D gene is left open where the match is weak.

j_call v_call d_call cdr3_aa
TRBJ1-1 TRBV2 NA ASSGRGSNTEAF
TRBJ1-3 TRBV10-3 NA AISDVNNFSGNTIY
TRBJ1-4 TRBV7-2 NA ASSLNRQTATNEKLF
TRBJ1-5 TRBV12-3/TRBV12-4 NA ASSRETGSGLARPQH
TRBJ1-1 TRBV20-1 NA SARGMGRGAPEAF
TRBJ2-7 TRBV27 TRBD1 ASSLSVGDREYEQY
TRBJ2-3 TRBV7-6 NA ASSLARARGTDTQY
TRBJ2-1 TRBV5-1 NA ASSLAVISSYNEQF
TRBJ2-7 TRBV12-3/TRBV12-4 NA ASRTGLGGEQY
TRBJ1-3 TRBV20-1 NA SARVREPGNTIY
TRBJ2-1 TRBV29-1 TRBD2 SVDDLQLAGGLPEQF
TRBJ1-5 TRBV10-2 NA ATRGGSQPQH
TRBJ1-2 TRBV6-5 NA PGMGGYT
TRBJ2-7 TRBV6-2/TRBV6-3 TRBD2 ASSLGGTSYEQY
TRBJ1-2 TRBV10-3 NA AISDRSFDGYT
TRBJ1-1 TRBV29-1 TRBD1 SVHWTGEGTEAF
TRBJ1-5 TRBV10-3 NA AISEEGSNQPQH
TRBJ2-3 TRBV2 NA ASSSPPGGTDTQY
TRBJ2-7 TRBV21-1 NA ASSHCVREGDEQY